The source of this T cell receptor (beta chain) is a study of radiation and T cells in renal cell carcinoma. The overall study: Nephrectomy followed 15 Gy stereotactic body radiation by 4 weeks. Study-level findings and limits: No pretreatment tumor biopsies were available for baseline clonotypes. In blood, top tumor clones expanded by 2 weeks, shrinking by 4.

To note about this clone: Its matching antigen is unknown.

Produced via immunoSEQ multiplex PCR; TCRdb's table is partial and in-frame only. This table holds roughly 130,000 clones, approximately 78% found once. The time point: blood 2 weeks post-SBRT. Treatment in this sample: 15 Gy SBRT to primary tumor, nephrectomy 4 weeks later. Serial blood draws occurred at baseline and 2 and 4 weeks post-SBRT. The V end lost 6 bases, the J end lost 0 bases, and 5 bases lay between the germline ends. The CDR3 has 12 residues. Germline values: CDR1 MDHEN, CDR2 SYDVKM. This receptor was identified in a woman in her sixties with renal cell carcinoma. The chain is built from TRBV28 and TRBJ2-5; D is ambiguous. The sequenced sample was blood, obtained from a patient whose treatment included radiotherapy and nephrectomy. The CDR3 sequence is CASSPYQETQYF. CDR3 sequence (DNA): TGTGCCAGCAGCCCGTACCAAGAGACCCAGTACTTC. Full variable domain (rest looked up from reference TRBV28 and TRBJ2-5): DVKVTQSSRYLVKRTGEKVFLECVQDMDHENMFWYRQDPGLGLRLIYFSYDVKMKEKGDIPEGYSVSREKKERFSLILESASTNQTSMYLCASSPYQETQYFGPGTRLLVL.